The source of this T cell receptor beta chain is a study of shared clonotypes between healthy human individuals. This CDR3 contains 16 residues. Germline CDR1 reads LNHDA; CDR2 reads SQIVND (reference sequence). Trimming left V 3 bases short and J 0 bases short, with 12 bases between. Positively selected for CCR7, the CD45RO-negative cells used as naive CD8 cells excluded terminally differentiated effector memory CD45RA+ cells. Assay: immunoSEQ multiplex PCR; the TCRdb copy retains only in-frame clones and omits some. The sample has roughly 2,000,000 clones, just under 95% seen once. Sequencing was done on a sample of naive CD8+ T cells from PBMCs. The clonotype was recovered from a man younger than 30 in good health. Some clones in this sample may be carry-over from other donors' samples. The genes are TRBV19 and TRBJ1-3; D is unclear. CDR3 nucleotides: TGTGCCAGTAGTATGACGGGAGGCTACTCTGGAAACACCATATATTTT. Amino acid sequence: CASSMTGGYSGNTIYF.